The 15 T cell receptor beta chains in this list originate from one sample, sequenced in a study of metastatic and nonmetastatic thyroid tumors. Every patient was untreated before thyroid surgery. MiXCR was used by TCRdb to re-call the PCR reads. The profile shows 85,000 to 95,000 clones, just under 15% of them singletons. The sample taken for sequencing was blood. The source of these receptors is a female donor with papillary thyroid cancer or a benign thyroid nodule (not recorded which). Some clones in this sample may be carry-over from other donors' samples.

Turning to this clone: The conserved final phenylalanine or tryptophan is absent from the CDR3, which likely points to a read error. It is unclear where the CDR3 begins or ends on the DNA, so no DNA is shown, and the CDR3 is as TCRdb lists it. V usage is TRBV20-1 and J usage is TRBJ2-3; the DNA was not compared with TRBD2, the D call given in the table. Per germline, CDR1 DFQATT and CDR2 SNEGSKA (reference sequence). Including both end residues, the CDR3 is 11 amino acids long. The CDR3 loop is CSARAGTSGDL.

There are many counts of this clone. In DNA, the CDR3 is TGTGCCAGCAGAACTAGCGGGGGGGCCTATGAGCAGTTCTTC. This translates into CASRTSGGAYEQFF. The chain recombines TRBV6-2 or TRBV6-3 with TRBJ2-1, with 13 bases identical to TRBD2. Germline assignment: CDR1 MNHEY and CDR2 SVGEGT. Trimming at V came to 6 bases and at J to 8 bases, leaving 4 bases not matched to a gene. The CDR3 length is 14 residues.

This clone was seen ten or more times. The sample carries other DNA sequences with the same CDR3. This chain links TRBV20-1 with TRBJ1-2; possible D gene TRBD1, 5 bases. This CDR3 has 11 amino acids. V lost 8 bases, J lost 2 bases, and 9 bases lay in between. Germline V gene sequence: CDR1 DFQATT, CDR2 SNEGSKA (reference sequence). The CDR3 coding sequence is TGCAGTATTCGGGGGAACTATGGCTACACCTTC. It specifies CSIRGNYGYTF.

Ten or more counts support this clone. Distinct nucleotide sequences in the sample also encode this CDR3. The chain couples TRBV19 to TRBJ1-1; TRBD1 might be the D (5 bases). V was cut by 4 bases and J by 3 bases, with 12 bases left in between. The CDR3 loop spans 14 amino acids. Germline assignment: CDR1 LNHDA and CDR2 SQIVND (reference sequence). The CDR3 region is CASSTGGDYTEAFF. The CDR3 nucleotides read TGTGCCAGTAGTACTGGGGGGGATTACACTGAAGCTTTCTTT. The whole variable domain, remainder taken from reference TRBV19 and TRBJ1-1, is DGGITQSPKYLFRKEGQNVTLSCEQNLNHDAMYWYRQDPGQGLRLIYYSQIVNDFQKGDIAEGYSVSREKKESFPLTVTSAQKNPTAFYLCASSTGGDYTEAFFGQGTRLTVV.

This clone was picked up a small number of times. One end of the junction is discordant with germline, which a read error may explain. This rearrangement joins TRBV6-5 to TRBJ2-1, with unresolved D. Germline lookup yields CDR1 MNHEY and CDR2 SVGAGI. CDR3 length: 17 amino acids. CDR3 DNA sequence: TGTGCCATCAGTTACGTGGTGGGTGGCGTGGGCCCGAATGAGCAGTTCTTC. It encodes CAISYVVGGVGPNEQFF.

The sample holds many counts of this clone. The J gene is TRBJ1-5, the V gene TRBV2; tentatively, D is TRBD1 (5 bases). The CDR3 runs 13 residues. Germline CDR1 reads SNHLY; CDR2 reads FYNNEI. The germline V and J ends were trimmed by 6 bases and 7 bases, with 13 bases remaining between them. CDR3 sequence reads: CASRDRWGQPQHF. In DNA form, the CDR3 reads TGTGCCAGCAGGGACCGGTGGGGGCAGCCCCAGCATTTT.

This clone was picked up a small number of times. Just one base apart from a much larger clone, this may be a read error. Other DNA variants within this sample encode the same CDR3. The rearrangement joins TRBV2 to TRBJ2-2, with D perhaps matching TRBD2 (6 bases). The germline CDR1 and CDR2 sequences are SNHLY and FYNNEI. This CDR3 has 11 amino acids. The CDR3 sequence is CAGGGVGELFF. The CDR3 DNA is TGTGCCGGGGGAGGAGTAGGGGAGCTGTTTTTC.

The table lists this clone with many counts. The chain couples TRBV7-9 to TRBJ1-4; 7 bases map to TRBD1. The CDR3 is made up of 14 amino acids. Germline trimming cut 4 bases from V and 5 bases from J; bases unmatched to any gene: 4. Germline CDR1 SEHNR, CDR2 FQNEAQ (reference sequence). The CDR3 nucleotides are TGTGCCAGCAGCTCGGGACAGATAAATGAAAAACTGTTTTTT. Its protein product is CASSSGQINEKLFF.

The chain combines TRBV28 with TRBJ1-3; TRBD1 matches 8 bases. V lost 5 bases and J lost 0; bases outside the gene matches: 6. The germline V gene encodes CDR1 MDHEN and CDR2 SYDVKM. The CDR3 has 16 residues. As DNA, the CDR3 is TGTGCCAGCAGTCCGGGGACAGGTGCCTCTGGAAACACCATATATTTT. Translation: CASSPGTGASGNTIYF.

This clone occurred many times. The rearrangement uses TRBV28 and TRBJ2-2; 7 bases align to TRBD1. The CDR3 covers 13 residues. Germline assignment: CDR1 MDHEN and CDR2 SYDVKM. With V trimmed by 8 bases and J by 7 bases, 7 bases remained unmatched. The CDR3 nucleotides read TGTGCCAGCGAGACAGGGACGGACGGGGAGCTGTTTTTT. It codes for CASETGTDGELFF.

This clone was seen ten or more times. The V and J genes are TRBV20-1 and TRBJ1-4, with TRBD1 as a possible D gene (6 bases). The germline V gene has CDR1 DFQATT and CDR2 SNEGSKA (reference sequence). The CDR3 contains 14 residues. V lost 6 bases, J lost 8 bases, and 19 bases lay in between. In nucleotides, the CDR3 is TGCAGTGCCACTCTGGGGGCAGCGGCCGAAAAACTGTTTTTT. It codes for CSATLGAAAEKLFF.

This clone was picked up many times. A single base separates this from a much larger clone, so it may be a read error. Distinct nucleotide sequences in the sample also encode this CDR3. The J gene is TRBJ2-5, the V gene TRBV6-1; TRBD1 matches at 7 bases. V lost 5 bases, J lost 5 bases, and 5 bases stayed unmatched. The germline CDR1 and CDR2 sequences are MNHNS and SASEGT. The CDR3 loop spans 13 amino acids. For the CDR3, the DNA is TGTGCCAGCAGTACGACAGGGCGGGAGACCCAGTACTTC. Translated, it gives CASSTTGRETQYF.

This clone was observed many times. The chain uses TRBV7-2 and TRBJ2-2, with TRBD2 matching 7 bases. The trim removed 4 bases at V and 8 bases at J, leaving 4 bases unmatched. The CDR3 length is 13 residues. Germline V gene sequence: CDR1 SGHTA, CDR2 FQGNSA. CDR3 protein: CASSWGGTGELFF. The CDR3 region has the DNA TGTGCCAGCAGCTGGGGGGGTACGGGGGAGCTGTTTTTT.

This clone came up many times. The J gene is TRBJ1-1, the V gene TRBV20-1; 8 positions match TRBD1. The CDR3 length is 12 residues. Germline V CDR1 and CDR2: DFQATT, SNEGSKA (reference sequence). With V trimmed by 4 bases and J by 8 bases, 6 bases remained unmatched. The CDR3 loop reads CSATWTGREAFF. CDR3 nucleotide sequence: TGCAGTGCTACATGGACAGGGAGGGAAGCTTTCTTT.

This clone was counted at least ten times. The rearrangement uses TRBV27 and TRBJ2-2; 8 bases line up with TRBD2. Per the germline V gene, CDR1 is MNHEY and CDR2 is SMNVEV (reference sequence). This CDR3 has 17 residues. With 8 bases clipped from V and 3 bases from J, the junction kept 14 bases outside the gene matches. CDR3 amino acids: CASSPLVGAGDTGELFF. In DNA form, the CDR3 reads TGTGCCAGCTCCCCCCTAGTGGGAGCGGGGGACACCGGGGAGCTGTTTTTT.